The 3 T cell receptor beta chains given below trace back to one sample, sequenced in a study of blood T cell repertoires in COVID-19. Measured with immunoSEQ multiplex PCR; TCRdb has only the in-frame clones, and not every one. Counted here are approximately 220,000 clones, 65% to 85% occurring once; the ten biggest clones make up under 30%. Sequences were obtained from peripheral blood. These receptors originate from a man aged 35 to 55 with acute or convalescent COVID-19.

CDR3 sequence: CASSKTDYGYTF. The DNA of the CDR3 is TGTGCCAGCAGTAAAACTGATTATGGCTACACCTTC. The chain links TRBV12-3 or TRBV12-4 to TRBJ1-2; D is unclear. The CDR3 is 12 amino acids. Trimming cost V 5 bases and J 5 bases, with 9 bases left between them.

J is TRBJ1-1 and V is TRBV14; a weak D match, TRBD1 (6 bases). Trimming stripped 3 bases from V and 10 bases from J, with 15 bases between. This CDR3 comprises 13 residues. Per the germline V gene, CDR1 is SGHDN and CDR2 is FVKESK. The CDR3 spells CASSQRGLRGAFF. DNA for the CDR3: TGTGCCAGCAGCCAGCGGGGGCTACGGGGAGCTTTCTTT. The variable domain in full, with the rest retrieved from reference TRBV14 and TRBJ1-1, is EAGVTQFPSHSVIEKGQTVTLRCDPISGHDNLYWYRRVMGKEIKFLLHFVKESKQDESGMPNNRFLAERTGGTYSTLKVQPAELEDSGVYFCASSQRGLRGAFFGQGTRLTVV.

The genes are TRBV5-5 and TRBJ2-7; D unresolved. CDR1 is SGHKS and CDR2 is YYEKEE in the germline V gene (reference sequence). This CDR3 has 13 residues. V lost 5 bases and J lost 6, with 15 bases in between. CDR3 DNA sequence: TGTGCCAGCAGACTTACTACTTTCTCCGAGCAGTACTTC. Its protein product is CASRLTTFSEQYF.